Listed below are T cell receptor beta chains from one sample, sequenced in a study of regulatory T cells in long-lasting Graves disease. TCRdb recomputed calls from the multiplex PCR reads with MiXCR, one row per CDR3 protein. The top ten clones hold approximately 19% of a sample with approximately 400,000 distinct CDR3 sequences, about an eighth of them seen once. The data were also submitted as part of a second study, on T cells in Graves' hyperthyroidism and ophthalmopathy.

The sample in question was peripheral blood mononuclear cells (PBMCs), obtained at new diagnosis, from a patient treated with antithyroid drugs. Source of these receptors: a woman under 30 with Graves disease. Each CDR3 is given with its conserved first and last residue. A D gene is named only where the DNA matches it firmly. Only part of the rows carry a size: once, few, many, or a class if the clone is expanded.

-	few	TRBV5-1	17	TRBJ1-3	TGCGCCAGCAGCTTGACTCCGGGACGCCCGATTGGAAACACCATATATTTT	CASSLTPGRPIGNTIYF
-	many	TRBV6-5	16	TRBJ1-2	TGTGCCAGCAGTTCAGGACAAGGCGGGCTTGACTATGGCTACACCTTC	CASSSGQGGLDYGYTF
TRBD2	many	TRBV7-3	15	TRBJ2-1	TGTGCCAGCAGCCCGACTAGCCAGAAGTACAATGAGCAGTTCTTC	CASSPTSQKYNEQFF
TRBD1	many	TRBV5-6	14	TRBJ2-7	TGTGCCAGCAGCCTGGGACAGGTGGCCTACGAGCAGTACTTC	CASSLGQVAYEQYF
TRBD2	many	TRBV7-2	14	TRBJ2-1	TGTGCCAGCAGCTTAGCGGACGGGAGGAATGAGCAGTTCTTC	CASSLADGRNEQFF
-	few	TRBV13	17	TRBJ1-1	TGTGCCAGCAGCTTAGGGACGAGACTGGGTTACGACACTGAAGCTTTCTTT	CASSLGTRLGYDTEAFF
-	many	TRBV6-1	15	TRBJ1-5	TGTGCCAGCAGTCCTGATGATGGTCCCCCTCAGCCCCAGCATTTT	CASSPDDGPPQPQHF
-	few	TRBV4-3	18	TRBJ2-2	TGCGCCAGCAGCCAAGAGTACTCACTCCGGTGGGACACCGGGGAGCTGTTTTTT	CASSQEYSLRWDTGELFF
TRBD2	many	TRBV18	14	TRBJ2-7	TGTGCCAGTGCCACTAGCGGGAGTCGCTACGAGCAGTACTTC	CASATSGSRYEQYF
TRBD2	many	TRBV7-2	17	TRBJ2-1	TGTGCCAGCAGCTTAAGGCGGCCGCTAGCGGGTCGAGGTGAGCAGTTCTTC	CASSLRRPLAGRGEQFF
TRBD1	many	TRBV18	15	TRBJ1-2	TGTGCCAGCTCACCATCAGGGGGAGCAGGCTATGGCTACACCTTC	CASSPSGGAGYGYTF
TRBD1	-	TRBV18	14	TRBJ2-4	TGTGCCAGCTCACCGCAGGGGGAACGTAACATTCAGTACTTC	CASSPQGERNIQYF
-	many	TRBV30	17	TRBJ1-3	TGTGCCTGGAGTGTTTGGAGGTTCGGGGCCTCTGGAAACACCATATATTTT	CAWSVWRFGASGNTIYF
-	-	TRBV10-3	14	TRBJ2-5	TGTGCCATCAGTCCCGGGACCTACCAAGAGACCCAGTACTTC	CAISPGTYQETQYF
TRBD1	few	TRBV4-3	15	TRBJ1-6	TGCGCCAGCAGCCAAGTGACAGGGTGGGATTCACCCCTCCACTTT	CASSQVTGWDSPLHF
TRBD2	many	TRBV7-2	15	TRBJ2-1	TGTGCCAGCAGCTTAGTAGCGGGGTCCTACAATGAGCAGTTCTTC	CASSLVAGSYNEQFF
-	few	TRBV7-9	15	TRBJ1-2	TGTGCCAGCAGCCAGCCGTGGTACTGGAACTATGGCTACACCTTC	CASSQPWYWNYGYTF
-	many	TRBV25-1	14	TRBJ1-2	TGTGCCAGCAACGAGGACGGAGACATCTATGGCTACACCTTC	CASNEDGDIYGYTF
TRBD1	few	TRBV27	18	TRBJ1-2	TGTGCCAGCAGTCCGACCCACAGGGGGCTAAAGATTAACTATGGCTACACCTTC	CASSPTHRGLKINYGYTF
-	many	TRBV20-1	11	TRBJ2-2	TGCAGTGCGTGGTACACCGGGGAGCTGTTTTTT	CSAWYTGELFF
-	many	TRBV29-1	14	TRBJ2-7	TGCAGCGTTGATGGGCTAGCGCCTTCCTACGAGCAGTACTTC	CSVDGLAPSYEQYF
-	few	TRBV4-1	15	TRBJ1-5	TGCGCCAGCAGCCAAGATTCAAGGGGAGGGGGGCCCCAGCATTTT	CASSQDSRGGGPQHF
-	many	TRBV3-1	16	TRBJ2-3	TGTGCCAGCAGCCAAGATCTCCCCAGGACCACAGATACGCAGTATTTT	CASSQDLPRTTDTQYF
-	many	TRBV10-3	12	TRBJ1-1	TGTGCCATCAGTGATATGGGCGGTGAAGCTTTCTTT	CAISDMGGEAFF
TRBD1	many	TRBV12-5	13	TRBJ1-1	TGTGCTAGTGCCAGACAGGGGCGGGAGGGAGCTTTCTTT	CASARQGREGAFF
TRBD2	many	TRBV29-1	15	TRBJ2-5	TGCAGCGTGTACGACGGAAGACTAGCTGGGGAGACCCAGTACTTC	CSVYDGRLAGETQYF
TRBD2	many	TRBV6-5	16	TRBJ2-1	TGTGCCAGCAGTTACTCGGGCGGGAGGGCCTCATATGAGCAGTTCTTC	CASSYSGGRASYEQFF
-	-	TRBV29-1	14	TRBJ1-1	TGCAGCGTTGAAGACATGGGGTTGAACACTGAAGCTTTCTTT	CSVEDMGLNTEAFF
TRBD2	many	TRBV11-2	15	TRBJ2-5	TGTGCCAGCAGGGACGATAGCGGGAGGTTTCAGACCCAGTACTTC	CASRDDSGRFQTQYF
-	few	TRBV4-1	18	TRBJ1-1	TGCGCCAGCAGCCAAGTTTTTAGGACAGCCATTAAGAACACTGAAGCTTTCTTT	CASSQVFRTAIKNTEAFF
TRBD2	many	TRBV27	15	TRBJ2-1	TGTGCCAGCAGTTTAATAGCGGGAGGTTACAATGAGCAGTTCTTC	CASSLIAGGYNEQFF
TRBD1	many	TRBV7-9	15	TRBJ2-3	TGTGCCAGCAGCCCCAGGGGGACATACACAGATACGCAGTATTTT	CASSPRGTYTDTQYF
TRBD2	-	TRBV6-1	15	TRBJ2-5	TGTGCCAGCAGTGAGGTAGTAGCGGGGCAAGAGACCCAGTACTTC	CASSEVVAGQETQYF
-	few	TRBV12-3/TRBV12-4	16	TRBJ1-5	TGTGCCAGCAGTTTATTGGACAATTTTGGCAATCAGCCCCAGCATTTT	CASSLLDNFGNQPQHF
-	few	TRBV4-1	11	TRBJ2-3	TGCGCCACCCAGACCGGGGATACGCAGTATTTT	CATQTGDTQYF
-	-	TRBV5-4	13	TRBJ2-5	TGTGCCAGCAGCATAAGGGGTTGGGAGACCCAGTACTTC	CASSIRGWETQYF
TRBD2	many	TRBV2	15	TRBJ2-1	TGTGCCACCCGGGTGGGAGGGTTACTTGGGAATGAGCAGTTCTTC	CATRVGGLLGNEQFF
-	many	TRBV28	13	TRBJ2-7	TGTGCCAGCAGTGGTCCGGGTCTCTACGAGCAGTACTTC	CASSGPGLYEQYF
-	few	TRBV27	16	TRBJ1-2	TGTGCCAGCAGTTTGGAGTATTCGTCTGCGACCTATGGCTACACCTTC	CASSLEYSSATYGYTF
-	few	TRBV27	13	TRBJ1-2	TGTGCCAGCAGCGACCAGGACTTCTATGGCTACACCTTC	CASSDQDFYGYTF
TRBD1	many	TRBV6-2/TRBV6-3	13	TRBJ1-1	TGTGCCAGCGGTGGAGGACAGGGACTTGAAGCTTTCTTT	CASGGGQGLEAFF
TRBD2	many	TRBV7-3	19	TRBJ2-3	TGTGCCAGCAGCTTAACGATAGGGGACGGGAGGGCCTTCGGGGATACGCAGTATTTT	CASSLTIGDGRAFGDTQYF
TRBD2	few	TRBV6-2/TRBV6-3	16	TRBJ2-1	TGTGCCAGCAGTTACTCGTACAGCGGGGGTCACAATGAGCAGTTCTTC	CASSYSYSGGHNEQFF
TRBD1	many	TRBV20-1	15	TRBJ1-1	TGCAGTGCTAGACTCCATCGCGGACAGGCCACTGAAGCTTTCTTT	CSARLHRGQATEAFF
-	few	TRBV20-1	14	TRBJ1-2	TGCAGTGCTAGTCTTGATAGGGCTAACTATGGCTACACCTTC	CSASLDRANYGYTF
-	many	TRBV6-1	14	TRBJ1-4	TGTGCCAGCAGCGCACGTACAGGGATTGAAAAACTGTTTTTT	CASSARTGIEKLFF
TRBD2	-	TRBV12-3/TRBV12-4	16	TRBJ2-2	TGTGCCAGCAGTACCCAACTAGCGGGGGGGCCCGGGGAGCTGTTTTTT	CASSTQLAGGPGELFF
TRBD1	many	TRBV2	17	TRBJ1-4	TGTGCCAGCTGTAAGGGGAGTGAACAGGGACAGAATGAAAAACTGTTTTTT	CASCKGSEQGQNEKLFF
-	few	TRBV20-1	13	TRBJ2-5	TGCAGTGCTAACTGGGCGGCTGTAGAGACCCAGTACTTC	CSANWAAVETQYF
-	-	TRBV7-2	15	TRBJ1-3	TGTGCCAGCAGCTCTCAAAGGGGTACTGGAAACACCATATATTTT	CASSSQRGTGNTIYF
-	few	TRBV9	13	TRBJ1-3	TGTGCCAGCAGCGACAGGCTTGGAAACACCATATATTTT	CASSDRLGNTIYF
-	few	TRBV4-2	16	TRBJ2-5	TGTGCCAGCAGCCGGGGTTGGCGGGACCTACAAGAGACCCAGTACTTC	CASSRGWRDLQETQYF
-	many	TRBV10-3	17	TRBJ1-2	TGTGCCATCAGTGAAGAGCGGGCGGGCAGGGCTGGCCGTGGCTACACCTTC	CAISEERAGRAGRGYTF
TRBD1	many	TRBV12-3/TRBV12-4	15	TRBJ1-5	TGTGCCAGCAGTTCCCGGGACAGCGTTAATCAGCCCCAGCATTTT	CASSSRDSVNQPQHF
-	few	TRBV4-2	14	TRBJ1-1	TGTGCCAGCAGCCAAGAGGGGATGAACACTGAAGCTTTCTTT	CASSQEGMNTEAFF
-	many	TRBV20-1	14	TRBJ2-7	TGCAGTGCCAATTCCGTCAGGACTCTCTACGAGCAGTACTTC	CSANSVRTLYEQYF
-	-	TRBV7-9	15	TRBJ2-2	TGTGCCAGCAGCTCAGACTTCAGGGACACCGGGGAGCTGTTTTTT	CASSSDFRDTGELFF